This T cell receptor (beta chain) originates from a study of Ad26.COV2.S vaccination and SARS-CoV-2 variants. There are 14 residues in the CDR3. Trimming removed 0 bases at V and 0 bases at J, with 7 bases between. CDR1 is SGHNT, CDR2 YYREEE, per germline (reference sequence). Treatment given: 19 received Ad26.COV2.S at low or high dose, single or two shots; several received placebo; per-sample allocation not given. Specimens were obtained on day 63 following the first vaccine or placebo injection. It was Wuhan-strain SARS-CoV-2 spike that the Ad26 vaccine vector expressed. Worth noting for this clone: Its target is not known. Additional DNA sequences in this sample encode the identical CDR3.

Generated by immunoSEQ multiplex PCR, the TCRdb table keeps only in-frame clones and is missing some. The sample consists of over 400,000 clones, 92% of them appearing once. Study-level results: Those who received the vaccine showed greater spike-specific TCR breadth than those given placebo. Comparability of non-spike TCR breadth was observed across vaccine and placebo recipients.

The sequenced sample was peripheral blood, obtained in a trial of Ad26.COV2.S vaccine versus placebo. V and J are TRBV5-4 and TRBJ2-7; D perhaps matches TRBD2 (6 bases). This sequence was found in a person between 18 and 65 years old who received the Ad26.COV2.S COVID-19 vaccine or a placebo. CDR3 nucleotide sequence: TGTGCCAGCAGCTTGGCCGGGGGCTCCTACGAGCAGTACTTC. Protein product: CASSLAGGSYEQYF. Based on the CDR3 plus reference TRBV5-4 and TRBJ2-7, the full variable domain is ETGVTQSPTHLIKTRGQQVTLRCSSQSGHNTVSWYQQALGQGPQFIFQYYREEENGRGNFPPRFSGLQFPNYSSELNVNALELDDSALYLCASSLAGGSYEQYFGPGTRLTVT.